This record concerns one TCR beta chain sequence. Its antigen remains unidentified. The entry originates in a study of CD8+ T cells in alopecia areata. Whole-study results and caveats: Higher clonality was seen in lesional scalp than in normal scalp, especially in alopecia totalis/universalis. Mice gave a clearer picture of TCR sharing than patients did, possibly for HLA-related reasons. Tofacitinib delivered significant drops in scalp clonality and in expanded CD8+ clones among the top 100.

cDNA reverse transcribed from extracted RNA served as the sequencing template. This table comes from immunoSEQ multiplex PCR, and its TCRdb copy is limited to in-frame clones, with some not included. The sample includes approximately 190,000 clones, over 45% of them seen just once. As for treatment: oral pan-JAK inhibitor, 5-10 mg twice daily. In alopecia areata patients, both lesional scalp punch biopsies and peripheral blood were collected. Trimming at V came to 0 bases and at J to 4 bases, leaving 0 bases not matched to a gene. The CDR3 extends over 15 amino acids. Germline loops: CDR1 SGHDT, CDR2 YYEEEE.

This clonotype was obtained from a human donor with alopecia areata. V gene TRBV5-6 combines with J gene TRBJ2-3, with 12 positions matching TRBD2. Sequenced material: CD4+ T cells sorted from blood, taken at week 24, from a patient treated with tofacitinib. CDR3 nucleotides: TGTGCCAGCAGCTTGGGACTAGCGGGGGCAGATACGCAGTATTTT. As protein: CASSLGLAGADTQYF.